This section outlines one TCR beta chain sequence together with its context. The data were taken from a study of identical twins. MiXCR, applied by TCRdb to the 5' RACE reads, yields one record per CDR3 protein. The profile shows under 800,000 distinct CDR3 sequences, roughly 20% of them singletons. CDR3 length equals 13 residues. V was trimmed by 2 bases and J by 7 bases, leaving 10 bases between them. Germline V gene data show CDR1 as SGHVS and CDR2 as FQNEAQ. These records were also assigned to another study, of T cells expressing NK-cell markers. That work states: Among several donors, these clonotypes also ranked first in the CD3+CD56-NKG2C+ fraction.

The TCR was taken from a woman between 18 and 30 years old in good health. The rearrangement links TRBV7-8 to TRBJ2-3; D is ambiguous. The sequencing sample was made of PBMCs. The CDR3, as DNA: TGTGCCAGCAGCTTACCACCTATTAATACGCAGTATTTT. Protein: CASSLPPINTQYF.